The source of this T cell receptor (beta chain) is a study of T-cell memory formation after mild COVID-19 (dated by TCRdb to the early 2020s). In the study overall: TCR sequence clusters from the two donors were largely donor specific. Two young, previously healthy adult volunteers made up the cohort, one male and one female. In a couple of donors, T-cell clones that expanded and contracted after mild COVID-19 were tracked by sequencing TCRalpha and TCRbeta repertoires over time.

General conclusions and limits of the study: Contracting CD4+ clones turned up mainly in the CM and EM memory subsets, whereas EMRA was where CD8+ clones were enriched. Some responding clones were detected in pre-infection memory, which suggested that pre-existing cross-reactive memory T cells had joined the SARS-CoV-2 response. Only a couple of mild cases were covered by the study, and larger cohorts that include severe cases with pre-infection samples were considered necessary. Balanced CD4/CD8 phenotypes were observed for clones contracting from day 15 to 85, whereas a bias towards CD4+ was observed for a second wave of clones expanding from day 15 to 37. The second-wave clones that peaked on day 37 were not confirmed to be SARS-CoV-2 specific.

Ficoll-Paque density gradient centrifugation was used to isolate PBMCs. Instrument used: Illumina NovaSeq 6000. Using 5'RACE with constant-segment primers, TCRalpha and TCRbeta cDNA libraries were constructed, with sample barcodes and unique molecular identifiers added in the process. Trizol reagent was used to extract RNA from every sample. Library amplification was performed in two PCR steps, and a second sample barcode and Illumina TruSeq adapters were introduced in the second step. Libraries were sequenced on an Illumina NovaSeq with 2 x 150 bp paired-end reads. In the paper's pipeline: Reads were demultiplexed and collapsed into UMI-guided consensus sequences with migec v1.2.7. Using mixcr v2.1.11, UMI consensuses were aligned to TRA and TRB V and J templates and then assembled into clonotypes. A clonotype was counted as expanded or contracted only if both edgeR and NoisET called the change significant, with noise models trained on biological replicates. For edgeR calls, a false discovery rate-adjusted p below 0.01 and a log2 fold-change threshold of 1 were applied. As an exploratory analysis of dynamics, PCA with hierarchical clustering was applied to max-normalized trajectories of the 1000 most abundant clonotypes. Separately sequenced CD4+ and CD8+ repertoires were used to assign the CD4 or CD8 phenotype of responding clones. TCRdb ran its own pipeline on the public reads, namely fastp trimming at Q25 and MiXCR clone calling, and kept in-frame beta chains. A single entry per CDR3 protein holds the most common genes and DNA from its merged rows. These V and J calls originate from TCRdb's pipeline instead of the authors' own analysis. This sample lists 200,000 to 250,000 distinct CDR3 sequences; 9.5% to 10% were detected once. The ten largest clones capture roughly 3.5% of the sample.

On this clonotype itself: Its antigen remains undetermined. Base quality data are lacking; no much larger clone is found one base away.

The cysteine opens and the phenylalanine closes a CDR3 of 13 amino acids. Here the CDR3 DNA is all that survives: 39 bases in frame from base 1. V drops 4 bases and J drops 2 bases, leaving 7 bases in between. In this chain, TRBV12-3 or TRBV12-4 is recombined with TRBJ2-3, with no confident D gene call. The sequenced sample was PBMCs or a T cell subset sorted from them (not recorded which). The TCR comes from a man in his late teens or twenties who had mild COVID-19 (a few samples of this study predate the infection). The sample titles of this study are shuffled in the database, so cell type and time point are left out; the donor was told from shared clones. The CDR3 amino acid sequence is: CASSSQITDTQYF. Here is the DNA: TGTGCCAGCAGTTCCCAGATCACAGATACGCAGTATTTT.